The source of this T cell receptor beta chain is a study of T cells in localized non-small cell lung cancer. Germline trimming cut 3 bases from V and 2 bases from J; bases unmatched to any gene: 4. The CDR3 has 15 residues. CDR1 SGHVS and CDR2 FQNEAQ come from the germline V gene. Data came from immunoSEQ multiplex PCR; TCRdb stores just in-frame clones and leaves some out. Of about 25,000 clones listed, approximately 90% are singletons. This TCR was recovered from a woman aged 40-75 years with stage I lung adenocarcinoma. Sequenced here: peripheral blood, sampled before any cancer treatment. The chain joins TRBV7-8 to TRBJ2-5; 9 bases line up with TRBD1. The CDR3 DNA is TGTGCCAGCAGCTTCTACAGGGGGCGGCAAGAGACCCAGTACTTC. Translating it yields CASSFYRGRQETQYF.